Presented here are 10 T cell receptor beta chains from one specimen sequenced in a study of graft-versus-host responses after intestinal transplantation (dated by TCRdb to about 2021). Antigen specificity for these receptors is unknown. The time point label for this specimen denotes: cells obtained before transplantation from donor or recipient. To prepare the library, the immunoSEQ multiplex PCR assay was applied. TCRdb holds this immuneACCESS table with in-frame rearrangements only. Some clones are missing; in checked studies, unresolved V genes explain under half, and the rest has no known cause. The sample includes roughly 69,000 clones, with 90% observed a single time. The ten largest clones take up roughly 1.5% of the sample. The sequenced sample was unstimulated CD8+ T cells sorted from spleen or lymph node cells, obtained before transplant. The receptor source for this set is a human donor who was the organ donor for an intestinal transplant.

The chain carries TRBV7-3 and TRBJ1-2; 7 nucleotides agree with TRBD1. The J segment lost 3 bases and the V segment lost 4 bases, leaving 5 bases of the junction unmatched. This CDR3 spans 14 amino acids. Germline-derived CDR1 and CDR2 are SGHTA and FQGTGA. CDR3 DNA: TGTGCCAGCAGCTCGCCCGACAGGGACTATGGCTACACCTTC. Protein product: CASSSPDRDYGYTF.

The chain's CDR3 is CASSQDRGDTEAFF. CDR3 nucleotides: TGCGCCAGCAGCCAAGATCGGGGGGACACTGAAGCTTTCTTT. This sequence joins TRBV4-3 and TRBJ1-1, with D perhaps TRBD1 (5 bases). CDR3 length: 14 amino acids. Trimming removed 0 bases at V and 3 bases at J, with 8 bases between. Looked up from germline, CDR1 is LGHNA and CDR2 is YSLEER.

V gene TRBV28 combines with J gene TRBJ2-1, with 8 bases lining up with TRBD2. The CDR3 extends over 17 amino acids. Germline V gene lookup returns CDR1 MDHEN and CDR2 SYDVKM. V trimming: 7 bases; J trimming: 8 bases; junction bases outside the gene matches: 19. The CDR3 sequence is CASTAPGGEREFDEQFF. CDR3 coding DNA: TGTGCCAGCACCGCCCCAGGTGGGGAGCGGGAGTTCGATGAGCAGTTCTTC.

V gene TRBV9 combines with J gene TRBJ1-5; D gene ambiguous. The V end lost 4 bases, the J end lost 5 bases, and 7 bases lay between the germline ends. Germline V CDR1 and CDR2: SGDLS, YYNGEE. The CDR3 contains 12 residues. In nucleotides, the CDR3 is TGTGCCAGCAGCCCCGGGGATCAGCCCCAGCATTTT. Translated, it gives CASSPGDQPQHF. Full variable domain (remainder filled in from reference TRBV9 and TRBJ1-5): DSGVTQTPKHLITATGQRVTLRCSPRSGDLSVYWYQQSLDQGLQFLIQYYNGEERAKGNILERFSAQQFPDLHSELNLSSLELGDSALYFCASSPGDQPQHFGDGTRLSIL.

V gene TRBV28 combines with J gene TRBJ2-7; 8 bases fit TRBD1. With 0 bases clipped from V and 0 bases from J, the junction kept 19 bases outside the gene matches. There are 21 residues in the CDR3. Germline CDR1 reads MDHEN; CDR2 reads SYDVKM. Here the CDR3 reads CASSLWMRFAGGADDSYEQYF. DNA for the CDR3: TGTGCCAGCAGTTTATGGATGCGATTTGCAGGGGGCGCCGACGACTCCTACGAGCAGTACTTC.

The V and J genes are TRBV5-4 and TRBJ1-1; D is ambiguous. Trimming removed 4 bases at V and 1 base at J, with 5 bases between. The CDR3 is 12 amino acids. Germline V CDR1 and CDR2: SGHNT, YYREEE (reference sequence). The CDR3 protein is CASSRRNTEAFF. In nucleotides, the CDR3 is TGTGCCAGCAGCCGGAGGAACACTGAAGCTTTCTTT.

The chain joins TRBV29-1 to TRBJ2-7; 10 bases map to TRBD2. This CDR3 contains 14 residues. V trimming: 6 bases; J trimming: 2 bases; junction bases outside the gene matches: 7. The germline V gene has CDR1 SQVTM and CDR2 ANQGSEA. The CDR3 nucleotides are TGCAGCGTGGCCCTAGCGGGGGAAACCTACGAGCAGTACTTC. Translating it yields CSVALAGETYEQYF.

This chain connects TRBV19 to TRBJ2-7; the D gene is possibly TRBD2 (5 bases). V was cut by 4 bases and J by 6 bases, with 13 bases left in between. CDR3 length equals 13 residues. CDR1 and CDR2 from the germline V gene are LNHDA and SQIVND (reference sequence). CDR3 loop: CASSNEGVREQYF. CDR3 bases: TGTGCCAGTAGTAATGAGGGTGTACGCGAGCAGTACTTC.

The CDR3 protein is CASSDPLTGYNEQFF. The CDR3 DNA sequence: TGTGCCAGCAGTGATCCCTTGACAGGGTACAATGAGCAGTTCTTC. The chain carries TRBV2 and TRBJ2-1, with 7 bases lining up with TRBD1. The V gene's germline CDR1 is SNHLY and CDR2 FYNNEI. With V trimmed by 3 bases and J by 4 bases, 6 bases remained unmatched. The CDR3 length is 15 residues.

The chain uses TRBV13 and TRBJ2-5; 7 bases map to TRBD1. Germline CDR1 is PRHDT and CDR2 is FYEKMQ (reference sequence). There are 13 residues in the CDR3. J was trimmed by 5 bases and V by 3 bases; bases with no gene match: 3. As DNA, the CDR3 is TGTGCCAGCAGCTTGACAGGGACGGAGACCCAGTACTTC. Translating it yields CASSLTGTETQYF.